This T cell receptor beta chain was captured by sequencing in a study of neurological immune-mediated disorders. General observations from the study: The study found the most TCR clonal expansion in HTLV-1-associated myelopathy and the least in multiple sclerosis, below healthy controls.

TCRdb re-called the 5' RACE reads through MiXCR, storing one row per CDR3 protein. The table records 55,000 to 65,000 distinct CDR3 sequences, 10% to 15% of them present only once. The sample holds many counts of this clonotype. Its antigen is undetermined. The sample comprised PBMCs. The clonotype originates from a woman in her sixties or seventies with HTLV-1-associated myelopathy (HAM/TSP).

The CDR3 loop is CAITRGQGSEEQYF. For the CDR3, the DNA is TGTGCCATCACCCGGGGACAGGGGAGTGAAGAGCAGTACTTC. The chain employs TRBV10-3 and TRBJ2-7; 10 bases align to TRBD1. This CDR3 region has 14 residues. Germline-derived CDR1 and CDR2 are ENHRY and SYGVKD. V lost 7 bases and J lost 7; bases outside the gene matches: 10.